This entry lists 21 T cell receptor beta chains sequenced from one sample in a study of T cells in Graves' hyperthyroidism and ophthalmopathy. Amplified TCR beta CDR3 regions derived from RNA transcripts. The TCR CDR3 was amplified in a first-round RT-PCR using the HTBI primer set. MiXCR, run by TCRdb on the multiplex PCR reads, gives a single entry per CDR3 protein. Of approximately 370,000 distinct CDR3 sequences in the sample, 17% were seen once. Sample: blood. The receptor source for this set is a woman aged 25 to 45 with Graves' hyperthyroidism that later progressed to Graves' ophthalmopathy.

This clonotype was seen ten or more times. DNA of the CDR3: TGTGCCAGCAGACAGGGAGCCACTGAAGCTTTCTTT. It is translated as CASRQGATEAFF. J is TRBJ1-1 and V is TRBV2; tentative D call: TRBD1 (6 bases). The CDR3 has 12 amino acids. V lost 6 bases and J 4 bases, leaving 9 bases between the germline ends. CDR1 is SNHLY and CDR2 is FYNNEI in the germline V gene. The full variable domain, with the rest looked up from reference TRBV2 and TRBJ1-1, is EPEVTQTPSHQVTQMGQEVILRCVPISNHLYFYWYRQILGQKVEFLVSFYNNEISEKSEIFDDQFSVERPDGSNFTLKIRSTKLEDSAMYFCASRQGATEAFFGQGTRLTVV.

This clonotype has a count of ten or more. The chain links TRBV30 to TRBJ2-1; no reliable D call. V was trimmed by 2 bases and J by 7 bases, leaving 3 bases between them. The CDR3 sequence is 10 residues long. Per germline, CDR1 GTSNPN and CDR2 SVGIG (reference sequence). CDR3 DNA sequence: TGTGCCTGGAGTCGGAATGAGCAGTTCTTC. Translation: CAWSRNEQFF.

This clonotype was found many times. The J gene is TRBJ2-5, the V gene TRBV29-1, with D maybe TRBD1 (5 bases). Germline-derived CDR1 and CDR2 are SQVTM and ANQGSEA. The CDR3 sequence is 15 residues long. The V and J ends lost 2 bases and 5 bases respectively, with 18 bases between them. The CDR3 loop reads CSVERGRVLKETQYF. DNA for the CDR3: TGCAGCGTTGAAAGGGGAAGGGTCCTGAAGGAGACCCAGTACTTC.

This clonotype was seen repeatedly, ten times or more. The chain uses TRBV28 and TRBJ1-1; D gene uncertain. Germline V gene lookup returns CDR1 MDHEN and CDR2 SYDVKM. V lost 2 bases and J 6 bases, leaving 4 bases between the germline ends. This CDR3 spans 11 amino acids. Here the CDR3 reads CASSLGPEAFF. The CDR3 DNA is TGTGCCAGCAGTTTAGGCCCTGAAGCTTTCTTT.

This sequence joins TRBV19 and TRBJ2-7; 7 bases map to TRBD2. V lost 2 bases and J lost 0; bases outside the gene matches: 1. CDR1 and CDR2 (germline): LNHDA, SQIVND (reference sequence). CDR3 length: 14 residues. The CDR3 bases are TGTGCCAGTAGTATAAGCGGGGTCTCCTACGAGCAGTACTTC. As protein: CASSISGVSYEQYF.

There are many counts of this clonotype. This CDR3 is missing its conserved last phenylalanine or tryptophan, likely due to a read error. The V gene is TRBV12-3 or TRBV12-4, the J gene TRBJ2-7, with D perhaps matching TRBD1 (6 bases). Trimming removed 2 bases at V and 0 bases at J, with 14 bases between. The CDR3 covers 16 residues. CDR3 coding DNA: TGTGCCAGCAGTTTATATAACAGGGCGAGCTCCTACGAGCAGTACCTC. It specifies CASSLYNRASSYEQYL.

This chain joins TRBV2 and TRBJ2-3; perhaps D is TRBD1 or TRBD2 (6 bases each). CDR3 length: 13 residues. Germline lookup yields CDR1 SNHLY and CDR2 FYNNEI. V was cut by 8 bases and J by 4 bases, with 13 bases left in between. The CDR3 nucleotides are TGTGCCAGCGCGGAGGGGGGTTCAGATACGCAGTATTTT. Amino acids: CASAEGGSDTQYF.

This clonotype has at least ten counts. The gene calls are TRBV27 and TRBJ2-1, with 7 bases identical to TRBD2. V lost 4 bases to trimming and J lost 3 bases; unmatched junction nucleotides: 12. Germline V gene data show CDR1 as MNHEY and CDR2 as SMNVEV (reference sequence). The CDR3 totals 17 residues. CDR3 sequence reads: CASSSPIGGGLYNEQFF. In nucleotides, the CDR3 is TGTGCCAGCAGTTCCCCGATCGGCGGGGGACTCTACAATGAGCAGTTCTTC.

This clonotype was seen just once. This may come from a read error, since a much larger clone is one base off. The chain carries TRBV5-6 and TRBJ2-7; no firm D call. Germline CDR1 SGHDT, CDR2 YYEEEE. This CDR3 contains 17 residues. The CDR3 nucleotides are TGTCCCAGCAGCTTGGATATGATGGCAGGACGGCCCTACGAGCAGTACTTC. This codes for CPSSLDMMAGRPYEQYF.

This clonotype was counted ten times or more. The chain employs TRBV28 and TRBJ1-2; a possible D gene is TRBD1 (6 bases). Between the trimmed V and J ends, which lost 4 bases and 8 bases, there was a span of 44 bases. This CDR3 has 23 residues. From germline, CDR1 is MDHEN and CDR2 SYDVKM. CDR3: CASSSSWSPPKLRDTLLPGGYTF. The CDR3 nucleotides are TGTGCCAGCAGTTCGAGCTGGTCCCCCCCTAAATTGAGGGACACCTTATTGCCCGGCGGCTACACCTTC.

This clonotype has ten or more counts. The chain has TRBV7-8 and TRBJ2-1; TRBD1 aligns across 7 bases. Germline lookup yields CDR1 SGHVS and CDR2 FQNEAQ. This CDR3 spans 14 amino acids. V lost 5 bases, J lost 8 bases, and 9 bases stayed unmatched. CDR3 coding DNA: TGTGCCAGCAGCGCAACCGAACAGGGGTATGAGCAGTTCTTC. This gives the protein CASSATEQGYEQFF.

This clonotype was picked up many times. V gene TRBV4-1 combines with J gene TRBJ1-2; maybe TRBD1 (6 bases). Germline assignment: CDR1 MGHRA and CDR2 YSYEKL. This CDR3 contains 15 residues. V was trimmed by 4 bases and J by 6 bases, leaving 18 bases between them. CDR3 sequence (DNA): TGCGCCAGCAGCCTATGGGACACCACTACTCATGGCTACACCTTC. It codes for CASSLWDTTTHGYTF.

This chain connects TRBV10-2 to TRBJ2-7; 7 bases line up with TRBD2. Germline CDR1 WSHSY, CDR2 SAAADI. V lost 8 bases, J lost 3 bases, and 7 bases stayed unmatched. This CDR3 spans 13 amino acids. The CDR3 spells CASGPGGIYEQYF. The CDR3 DNA sequence: TGCGCCAGCGGGCCGGGAGGAATCTACGAGCAGTACTTC.

This clonotype was found many times. The chain carries TRBV27 and TRBJ2-7; a possible D gene is TRBD1 (6 bases). The CDR3 consists of 14 residues. CDR1 and CDR2 (germline): MNHEY, SMNVEV (reference sequence). V was cut by 0 bases and J by 4 bases, with 10 bases left in between. CDR3 nucleotides: TGTGCCAGCAGTTTATCAGGGGGTGTGTACGAGCAGTACTTC. This encodes CASSLSGGVYEQYF.

This clonotype was seen many times. The V and J genes are TRBV28 and TRBJ2-7, with a weak D call TRBD2 (5 bases). The CDR3 has 12 amino acids. Germline values: CDR1 MDHEN, CDR2 SYDVKM. The V end lost 2 bases, the J end lost 5 bases, and 7 bases lay between the germline ends. CDR3 nucleotides: TGTGCCAGCAGTTTAGCGGGCCACGAGCAGTACTTC. It translates to CASSLAGHEQYF.

The rearrangement joins TRBV19 to TRBJ2-1; D not resolved. CDR3 length equals 15 residues. V was trimmed by 6 bases and J by 2 bases, leaving 14 bases between them. The V gene's germline CDR1 is LNHDA and CDR2 SQIVND (reference sequence). CDR3 nucleotides: TGTGCCAGTAGCTCGGTAGTGGCGACCTACAATGAGCAGTTCTTC. It yields the protein CASSSVVATYNEQFF.

The chain has TRBV28 and TRBJ2-1; the match to TRBD2 covers 11 bases. The V gene end was trimmed by 5 bases and the J gene end by 7 bases; junction bases not matched to a gene: 10. The CDR3 is 16 residues long. Per germline, CDR1 MDHEN and CDR2 SYDVKM. CDR3 loop: CASSLPTSGNINEQFF. The CDR3 nucleotides read TGTGCCAGCAGTCTCCCGACTAGCGGGAATATTAATGAGCAGTTCTTC.

At least ten counts were recorded for this clonotype. The V gene is TRBV2, the J gene TRBJ2-1; a weak D match, TRBD2 (5 bases). V gave up 2 bases and J gave up 9 bases, with 17 bases separating them. The CDR3 spans 15 residues. Germline loops: CDR1 SNHLY, CDR2 FYNNEI. The CDR3 is CASSEIAMPGSEQFF. The CDR3 DNA reads TGTGCCAGCAGTGAAATCGCAATGCCGGGGAGTGAGCAGTTCTTC. The variable domain in full, completed from reference TRBV2 and TRBJ2-1, reads EPEVTQTPSHQVTQMGQEVILRCVPISNHLYFYWYRQILGQKVEFLVSFYNNEISEKSEIFDDQFSVERPDGSNFTLKIRSTKLEDSAMYFCASSEIAMPGSEQFFGPGTRLTVL.

In nucleotides, the CDR3 is TGTGCCAGCAGTTACGAATCAGGGGGACAGGGGACCCCCTCCCTTGGCTACACCTTC. It translates to CASSYESGGQGTPSLGYTF. V gene TRBV6-5 combines with J gene TRBJ1-2; TRBD1 matches 10 bases. The ends lost 2 bases at V and 7 bases at J; junction bases unmatched: 19. This CDR3 is 19 amino acids long. The germline CDR1 and CDR2 sequences are MNHEY and SVGAGI.

This clonotype was seen at least ten times. The chain couples TRBV2 to TRBJ2-5; 8 nucleotides match TRBD1. The length of the CDR3 is 14 residues. V lost 4 bases, J lost 5 bases, and 6 bases stayed unmatched. The germline CDR1 and CDR2 sequences are SNHLY and FYNNEI. CDR3 protein: CASSGTGSGETQYF. The CDR3 nucleotides are TGTGCCAGCAGTGGGACAGGGTCAGGGGAGACCCAGTACTTC.

This clonotype has a count of ten or more. The chain employs TRBV6-1 and TRBJ1-2, with D uncertain. CDR3 length: 15 residues. Trimming cost V 5 bases and J 0 bases, with 13 bases left between them. Germline CDR1 MNHNS, CDR2 SASEGT. This chain's CDR3 is CASSYSTDPNYGYTF. In DNA, the CDR3 is TGTGCCAGCAGTTATTCAACAGACCCTAACTATGGCTACACCTTC.